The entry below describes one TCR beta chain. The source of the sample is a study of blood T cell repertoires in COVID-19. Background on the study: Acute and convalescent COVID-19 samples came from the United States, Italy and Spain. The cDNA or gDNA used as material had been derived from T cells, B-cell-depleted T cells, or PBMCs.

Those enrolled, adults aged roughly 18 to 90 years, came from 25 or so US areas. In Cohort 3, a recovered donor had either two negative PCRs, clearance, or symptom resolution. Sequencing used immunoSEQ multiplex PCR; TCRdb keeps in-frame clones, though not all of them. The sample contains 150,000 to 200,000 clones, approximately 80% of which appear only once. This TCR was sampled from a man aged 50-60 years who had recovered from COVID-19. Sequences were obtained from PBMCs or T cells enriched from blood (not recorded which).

CDR3 amino acids: CASSQARPDRRSSEAFF. CDR3 DNA sequence: TGTGCCAGCAGCCAAGCCCGGCCGGACAGGCGTAGTAGTGAAGCTTTCTTT. The V call is TRBV3-1 (or the pseudogene TRBV3-2), the J call TRBJ1-1; 7 nucleotides line up with TRBD1. The CDR3 is 17 residues long. Germline V gene data show CDR1 as LGHDT and CDR2 as YNNKEL (reference sequence). After removal of 1 base from V and 7 bases from J, the junction contained 15 bases not matched to a gene.